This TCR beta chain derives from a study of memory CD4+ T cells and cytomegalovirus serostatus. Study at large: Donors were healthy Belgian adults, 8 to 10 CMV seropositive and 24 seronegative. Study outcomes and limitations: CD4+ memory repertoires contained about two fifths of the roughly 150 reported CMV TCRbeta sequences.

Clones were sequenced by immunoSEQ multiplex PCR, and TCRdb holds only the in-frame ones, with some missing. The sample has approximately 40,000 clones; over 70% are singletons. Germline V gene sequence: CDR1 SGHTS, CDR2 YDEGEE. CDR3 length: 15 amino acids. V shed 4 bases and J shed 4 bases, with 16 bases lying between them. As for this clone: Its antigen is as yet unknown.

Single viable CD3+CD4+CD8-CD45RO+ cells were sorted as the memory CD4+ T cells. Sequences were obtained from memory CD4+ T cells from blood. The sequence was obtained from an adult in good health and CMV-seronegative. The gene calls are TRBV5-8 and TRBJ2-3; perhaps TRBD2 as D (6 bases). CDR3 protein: CASSRGRNRADTQYF. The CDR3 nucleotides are TGTGCCAGCAGCCGGGGGAGGAATCGGGCAGATACGCAGTATTTT.